The rows below give T cell receptor beta chains drawn from one sample of a study of type 1 regulatory T cells. TCRdb re-called the reads with MiXCR, one entry per CDR3 protein. The sample holds about 62,000 distinct CDR3 sequences, approximately 67% seen once. Their antigens remain unidentified. Material: cultured non-Tr1 T cells, either the whole culture or a sorted T cell fraction (not recorded which). These receptors were collected from a human donor in good health. CDR3s include the opening cysteine and the closing phenylalanine or tryptophan. D genes are given only for firm matches. Clone sizes are given selectively: once, few, many, or a class where the clone is expanded.

D gene	clone size	J gene	V gene	CDR3 protein	CDR3 DNA
TRBD2	few	TRBJ2-1	TRBV6-2/TRBV6-3	CASSYSPSGNNEQFF	TGTGCCAGCAGTTACTCTCCTAGCGGGAACAACGAGCAGTTCTTC
.	few	TRBJ1-1	TRBV5-6	CASSPGTATEAFF	TGTGCCAGCAGCCCGGGGACGGCCACTGAAGCTTTCTTT
.	few	TRBJ2-5	TRBV28	CASSLAGVPQETQYF	TGTGCCAGCAGTCTTGCTGGGGTCCCCCAAGAGACCCAGTACTTC
.	.	TRBJ2-1	TRBV6-2/TRBV6-3	CASSSSDRNEQFF	TGTGCCAGCAGTTCATCAGACAGAAATGAGCAGTTCTTC
TRBD1	once	TRBJ2-3	TRBV7-8	CASSPRDSSTDTQYF	TGTGCCAGCAGCCCCCGGGACAGTTCCACAGATACGCAGTATTTT
.	.	TRBJ1-1	TRBV10-3	CAITRQANTEAFF	TGTGCCATCACTAGGCAGGCGAACACTGAAGCTTTCTTT
TRBD2	.	TRBJ2-7	TRBV5-1	CANSPGLAGVYEQYF	TGCGCCAACAGCCCCGGACTAGCGGGGGTCTACGAGCAGTACTTC
TRBD1	few	TRBJ1-1	TRBV5-1	CASSYGTAAMTTEAFF	TGCGCCAGCAGCTACGGGACAGCGGCTATGACGACTGAAGCTTTCTTT
TRBD1	.	TRBJ1-4	TRBV4-2	CASSQTGGVGEKLFF	TGTGCCAGCAGCCAGACAGGGGGCGTCGGAGAAAAACTGTTTTTT
.	.	TRBJ2-5	TRBV11-2	CASSLKPSTSRGETQYF	TGTGCCAGCAGCTTAAAACCTAGCACATCTCGCGGGGAGACCCAGTACTTC
.	.	TRBJ2-5	TRBV18	CASSPDGETQYF	TGTGCCAGCTCACCGGACGGGGAGACCCAGTACTTC